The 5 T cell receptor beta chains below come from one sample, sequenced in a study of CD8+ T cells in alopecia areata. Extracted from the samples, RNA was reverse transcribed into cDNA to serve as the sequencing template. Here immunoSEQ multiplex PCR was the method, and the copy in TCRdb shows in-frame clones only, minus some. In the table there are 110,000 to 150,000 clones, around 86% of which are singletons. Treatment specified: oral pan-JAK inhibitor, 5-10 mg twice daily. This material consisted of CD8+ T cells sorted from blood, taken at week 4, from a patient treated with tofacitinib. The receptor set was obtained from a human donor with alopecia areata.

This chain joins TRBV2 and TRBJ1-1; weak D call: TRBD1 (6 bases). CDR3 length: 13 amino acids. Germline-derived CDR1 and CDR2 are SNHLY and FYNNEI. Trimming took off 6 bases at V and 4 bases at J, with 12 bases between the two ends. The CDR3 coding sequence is TGTGCCAGCAGCGGGGGCGCCGGCACTGAAGCTTTCTTT. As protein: CASSGGAGTEAFF.

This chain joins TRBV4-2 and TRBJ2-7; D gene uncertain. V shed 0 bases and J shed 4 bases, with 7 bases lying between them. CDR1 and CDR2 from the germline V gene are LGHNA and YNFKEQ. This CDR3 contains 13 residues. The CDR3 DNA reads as TGTGCCAGCAGCCAAGATTGGGGATACGAGCAGTACTTC. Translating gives CASSQDWGYEQYF.

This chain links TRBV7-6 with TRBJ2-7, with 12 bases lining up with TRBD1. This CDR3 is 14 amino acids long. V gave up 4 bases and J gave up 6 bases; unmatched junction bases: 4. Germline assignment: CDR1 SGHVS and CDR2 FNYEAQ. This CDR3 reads CASSSGTGGIEQYF. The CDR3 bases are TGTGCCAGCAGCTCCGGGACAGGGGGCATCGAGCAGTACTTC. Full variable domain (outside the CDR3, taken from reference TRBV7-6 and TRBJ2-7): GAGVSQSPRYKVTKRGQDVALRCDPISGHVSLYWYRQALGQGPEFLTYFNYEAQQDKSGLPNDRFSAERPEGSISTLTIQRTEQRDSAMYRCASSSGTGGIEQYFGPGTRLTVT.

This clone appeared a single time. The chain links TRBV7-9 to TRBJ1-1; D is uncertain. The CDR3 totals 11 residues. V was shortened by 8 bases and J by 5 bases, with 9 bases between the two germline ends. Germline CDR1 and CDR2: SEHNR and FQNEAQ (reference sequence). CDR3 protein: CASARATEAFF. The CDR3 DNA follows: TGTGCCAGCGCCCGGGCAACTGAAGCTTTCTTT.

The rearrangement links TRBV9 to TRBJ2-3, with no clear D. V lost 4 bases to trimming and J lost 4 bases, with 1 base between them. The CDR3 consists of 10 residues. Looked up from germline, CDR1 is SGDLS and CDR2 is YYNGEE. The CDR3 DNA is TGTGCCAGCAGCCCAGATACGCAGTATTTT. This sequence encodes CASSPDTQYF.